The subject of this entry is one TCR beta chain. The record originates from a study of blood T cell repertoires in COVID-19. Whole-study context: Nucleic acid was either cDNA or gDNA, and it came from T cells, B-cell-depleted T cells, or PBMCs.

Per the germline V gene, CDR1 is LGHNA and CDR2 is YSLEER. Trimming took 0 bases from V and 4 from J, leaving 12 bases between them. CDR3 length: 15 amino acids. Authors' methods: Reference gene primer amplification gave nucleated cell count estimates. Using immunoSEQ multiplex PCR, the repertoire was profiled, and TCRdb retains in-frame clones only, with some absent. That table is the source of V, J and clone size, and D and trimming were worked out from the DNA. The sample lists roughly 170,000 clones; around 85% were seen once. Sequenced sample: peripheral blood. This chain uses TRBV4-3 with TRBJ1-2, with a possible D match to TRBD1 (5 bases). The receptor's source is a man between 65 and 85 years old with active or convalescent COVID-19. CDR3 coding DNA: TGCGCCAGCAGCCAAGACGGACAAGTAACCTATGGCTACACCTTC. It translates to CASSQDGQVTYGYTF.